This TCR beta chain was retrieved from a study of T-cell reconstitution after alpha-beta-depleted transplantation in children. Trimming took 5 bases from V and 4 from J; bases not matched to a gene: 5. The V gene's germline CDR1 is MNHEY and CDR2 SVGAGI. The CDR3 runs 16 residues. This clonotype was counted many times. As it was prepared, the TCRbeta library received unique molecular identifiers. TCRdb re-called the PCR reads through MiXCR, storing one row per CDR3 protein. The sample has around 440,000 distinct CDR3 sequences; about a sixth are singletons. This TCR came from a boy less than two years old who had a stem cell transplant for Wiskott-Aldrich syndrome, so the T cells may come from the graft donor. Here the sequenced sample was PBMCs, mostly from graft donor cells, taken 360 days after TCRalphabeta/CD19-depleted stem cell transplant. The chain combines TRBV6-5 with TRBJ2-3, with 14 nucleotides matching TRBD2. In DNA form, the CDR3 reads TGTGCCAGCAGTACCCAGACTAGCGGGGGGGCAGATACGCAGTATTTT. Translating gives CASSTQTSGGADTQYF.